A single sample gave rise to the 7 T cell receptor beta chains below, sequenced in a study of OX40 agonist ivuxolimab in advanced cancers. Sequencing used immunoSEQ multiplex PCR; TCRdb keeps in-frame clones, though not all of them. The top ten hold about 2.2% of the sample, which has about 69,000 clones, around four fifths seen once. The sample consisted of CD4+ or CD8+ T cells sorted from blood, taken in a trial of the OX40 agonist ivuxolimab. These receptors all come from an adult with an advanced solid tumor such as melanoma, head and neck, liver or kidney cancer.

V usage is TRBV19 and J usage is TRBJ1-5, with a weak D call TRBD1 (6 bases). V lost 2 bases to trimming and J lost 2 bases, with 13 bases between them. CDR1 is LNHDA and CDR2 is SQIVND in the germline V gene (reference sequence). The CDR3 consists of 16 residues. The CDR3 nucleotides are TGTGCCAGTAGTATAACCCTTCGACAGGGCAATCAGCCCCAGCATTTT. Its translation: CASSITLRQGNQPQHF.

V is TRBV6-5 and J is TRBJ1-1; TRBD1 matches at 11 bases. Germline assignment: CDR1 MNHEY and CDR2 SVGAGI. The CDR3 has 15 residues. With 2 bases clipped from V and 8 bases from J, the junction kept 7 bases outside the gene matches. The CDR3 DNA reads TGTGCCAGCAGTTACAAGGACAGGGGGCGCCGGGAAGCTTTCTTT. Encoded protein: CASSYKDRGRREAFF.

This sequence joins TRBV5-4 and TRBJ2-3; 10 bases match TRBD2. CDR3 length: 18 amino acids. J lost 0 bases, V lost 4 bases, and 11 bases had no gene match. Germline CDR1 SGHNT, CDR2 YYREEE (reference sequence). The chain's CDR3 is CASSAVAAGGPSTDTQYF. In DNA, the CDR3 is TGTGCCAGCAGCGCCGTCGCAGCGGGAGGGCCTAGCACAGATACGCAGTATTTT.

This chain connects TRBV7-8 to TRBJ1-5, with TRBD1 matching over 9 bases. The CDR3 is 16 residues long. V lost 1 base and J lost 4; bases outside the gene matches: 5. Germline CDR1 SGHVS, CDR2 FQNEAQ. CDR3: CASSLGTGAPNQPQHF. DNA of the CDR3: TGTGCCAGCAGCTTAGGGACAGGGGCCCCGAATCAGCCCCAGCATTTT.

V gene TRBV6-5 combines with J gene TRBJ2-7, with D possibly being TRBD1 (6 bases). The ends were cut back, 5 bases at V and 2 bases at J, with 7 bases in the middle. The germline gives CDR1 MNHEY, CDR2 SVGAGI. The CDR3 spans 12 residues. The CDR3 spells CASSRTAYEQYF. The CDR3 nucleotides read TGTGCCAGCAGTCGGACAGCCTACGAGCAGTACTTC.

CDR3 DNA sequence: TGTGCCACCAGCAGAGATGCAACTAATGAAAAACTGTTTTTT. Translation: CATSRDATNEKLFF. The chain links TRBV15 to TRBJ1-4, with D uncertain. The CDR3 sequence is 14 residues long. CDR1 and CDR2 (germline): LNHNV, YYDKDF (reference sequence). V lost 0 bases and J 0 bases, leaving 2 bases between the germline ends.

The CDR3 DNA reads as TGTGCCAGCAGCTCTGGGGGGGGCGGGAGCCCCTACAATGAGCAGTTCTTC. Protein sequence: CASSSGGGGSPYNEQFF. The chain has TRBV5-4 and TRBJ2-1; possibly TRBD2 for D (7 bases). Germline V gene sequence: CDR1 SGHNT, CDR2 YYREEE (reference sequence). This CDR3 comprises 17 residues. Trimming removed 3 bases from V and 2 bases from J, with 18 bases in between.